Included here is one T cell receptor (beta chain) sequence, with context. A read error may account for a junction end that differs from germline. Repertoires were generated with immunoSEQ multiplex PCR, while TCRdb's copy carries only in-frame clones and drops some. Counted here are fewer than 35,000 clones, around 88% occurring once; the ten biggest clones make up about a fifth. These data belong to a study of sequential checkpoint blockade in melanoma. The CDR3 covers 15 residues. Germline V lookup: CDR1 SEHNR, CDR2 FQNEAQ (reference sequence). The treatment denotes: randomized to nivolumab then ipilimumab (arm A) or the reverse (arm B).

The TCR originated in a human donor with melanoma. Sequenced material: CD8+ T cells sorted from blood (inferred from file names), taken from a patient given nivolumab and ipilimumab in sequence. V and J are TRBV7-9 and TRBJ2-5, with 10 positions matching TRBD1. The J call may not be correct, given that the DNA end is closer to TRBJ2-7. Written as DNA, the CDR3 is TGCGCCAGCAGCCCTGGACAGGGGGAAGGGTACGAGCAGTACTTC. This encodes CASSPGQGEGYEQYF.